This is a list of T cell receptor beta chains from one sample in a study of OX40 agonist ivuxolimab in advanced cancers. This table comes from immunoSEQ multiplex PCR, and its TCRdb copy is limited to in-frame clones, with some not included. The profile shows some 14,000 clones, around two thirds of them singletons. This material consisted of CD4+ or CD8+ T cells sorted from blood, taken in a trial of the OX40 agonist ivuxolimab. The source is an adult with an advanced solid tumor such as melanoma, head and neck, liver or kidney cancer. The CDR3 runs from the conserved cysteine through the conserved F or W. D genes are given only for firm matches. Clone sizes are given selectively: once, few, many, or a class where the clone is expanded.

size,J,V,D,DNA,CDR3
few,TRBJ2-1,TRBV11-1,-,TGTGCCAGCAGCTTAGGGGTTGAGCAGTTCTTC,CASSLGVEQFF
few,TRBJ2-1,TRBV5-4,-,TGTGCCAGCAGGTGGGGGTATGACAGGCTTTACAATGAGCAGTTCTTC,CASRWGYDRLYNEQFF
-,TRBJ2-3,TRBV4-2,-,TGTGCCAGCAGCCAACCGTATTTGACGGGGGAGGGCACAGATACGCAGTATTTT,CASSQPYLTGEGTDTQYF
-,TRBJ2-7,TRBV4-2,-,TGTGCCAGCAGCTCCTTAAGGGGTCCCTACGAGCAGTACTTC,CASSSLRGPYEQYF
-,TRBJ2-3,TRBV4-2,-,TGTGCCAGCAGCCAAGGGGCCAACCCTCCGCAGTATTTT,CASSQGANPPQYF
-,TRBJ1-2,TRBV4-3,-,TGCGCCAGCAGCCAAGGTTACGGTTATGGCTACACCTTC,CASSQGYGYGYTF
-,TRBJ1-6,TRBV9,-,TGTGCCAGCAGCGTTGAGGGGAGTTATAATTCACCCCTCCACTTT,CASSVEGSYNSPLHF
few,TRBJ2-7,TRBV5-4,TRBD1,TGTGCCAGCAGCGGGACAGGGTCCTACGAGCAGTACTTC,CASSGTGSYEQYF
-,TRBJ1-2,TRBV30,-,TGTGCCTGGAGTGCCGAATCTTATGGCTACACCTTC,CAWSAESYGYTF
-,TRBJ2-5,TRBV4-1,TRBD2,TGCGCCAGCAGCCCCCGGGAGGGTAGTACCCAGTACTTC,CASSPREGSTQYF
-,TRBJ2-7,TRBV15,-,TGTGCCACCAGCAGCTCTTCAAGTTACGAGCAGTACTTC,CATSSSSSYEQYF
-,TRBJ2-1,TRBV30,TRBD2,TGTGCCCATGGGGCGGGGGTCTACAATGAGCAGTTCTTC,CAHGAGVYNEQFF
-,TRBJ2-3,TRBV7-9,-,TGTGCCAGCAGCCCACCGATGAATCCAGATACGCAGTATTTT,CASSPPMNPDTQYF
-,TRBJ1-5,TRBV6-4,-,TGTGCCAGCAGTGATGCTGGGGGGCCCCAGCATTTT,CASSDAGGPQHF
-,TRBJ2-3,TRBV9,-,TGTGCCAGCAGCGTGACGGGCCTCACAGATACGCAGTATTTT,CASSVTGLTDTQYF
-,TRBJ2-7,TRBV10-2,-,TGCGCCAGCACCTGGACTGTCTCCTACGAGCAGTACTTC,CASTWTVSYEQYF
few,TRBJ2-2,TRBV6-5,-,TGTGCCACTCGAGAGCGGAACACCGGGGAGCTGTTTTTT,CATRERNTGELFF
few,TRBJ1-1,TRBV4-1,-,TGCGCCAGCAGCCAAGGCAGGGGAGGCCTTGAAGCTTTCTTT,CASSQGRGGLEAFF
-,TRBJ2-7,TRBV5-3,-,TGTGCCAGAAGCTTGGGGGGACACGCCTACGAGCAGTACTTC,CARSLGGHAYEQYF
few,TRBJ2-5,TRBV7-9,TRBD1,TGTGCCAGCAGCTTAGAGGGACAGGAATTTTCGGAGACCCAGTACTTC,CASSLEGQEFSETQYF
-,TRBJ2-3,TRBV5-1,-,TGCGCCAGCAGCTTGGGGCCATTGGTCGCTCGCGGCACAGATACGCAGTATTTT,CASSLGPLVARGTDTQYF
-,TRBJ2-7,TRBV13,-,TGTGCCAGCAGCTTAGAGGCGGGCGAGCAGTACTTC,CASSLEAGEQYF
-,TRBJ2-2,TRBV6-5,-,TGTGCCAGCAGTTATGGAGTGAACACCGGGGAGCTGTTTTTT,CASSYGVNTGELFF
-,TRBJ1-1,TRBV5-4,-,TGTGCCAGCAGCTTGCCTGAGGGGGCTGAAGCTTTCTTT,CASSLPEGAEAFF
few,TRBJ2-7,TRBV2,TRBD2,TGTGCCAGCCGACAGCGGGGGACTCTCTACGAGCAGTACTTC,CASRQRGTLYEQYF
-,TRBJ2-1,TRBV6-5,TRBD1,TGTGCCAGCAGTTACGCGGGACAGGACTACAATGAGCAGTTCTTC,CASSYAGQDYNEQFF
-,TRBJ2-3,TRBV19,-,TGTGCCAGTAGTATAGGGGGGTCTAGCACAGATACGCAGTATTTT,CASSIGGSSTDTQYF
-,TRBJ2-7,TRBV6-5,TRBD1,TGTGCCAGCAGTTACGGACAGGGACTCGCCTACGAGCAGTACTTC,CASSYGQGLAYEQYF
-,TRBJ1-2,TRBV30,-,TGTGCCTGGAGTCGGGAGGCTCTTTATGGCTACACCTTC,CAWSREALYGYTF